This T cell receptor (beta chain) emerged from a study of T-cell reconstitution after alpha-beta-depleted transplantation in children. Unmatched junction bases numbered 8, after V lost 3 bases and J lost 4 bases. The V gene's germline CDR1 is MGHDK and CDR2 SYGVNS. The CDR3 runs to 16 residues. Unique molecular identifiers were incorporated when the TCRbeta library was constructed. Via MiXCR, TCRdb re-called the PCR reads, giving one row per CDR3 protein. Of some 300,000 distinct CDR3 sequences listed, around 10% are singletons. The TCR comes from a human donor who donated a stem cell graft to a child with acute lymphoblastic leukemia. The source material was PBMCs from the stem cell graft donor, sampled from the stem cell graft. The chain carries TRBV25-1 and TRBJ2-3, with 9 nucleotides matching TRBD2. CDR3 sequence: CASSDWGSGRSDTQYF. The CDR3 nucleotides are TGTGCCAGCAGTGATTGGGGTAGCGGGAGATCAGATACGCAGTATTTT.